The rows below give T cell receptor beta chains drawn from one sample of a study of blood T cells in healthy people across ages. TCRdb independently ran MiXCR on the 5' RACE reads; one entry per CDR3 protein. The sample lists around 970,000 distinct CDR3 sequences; roughly 51% were seen once. The sequenced material came from blood. The receptors were sampled from a woman in her sixties or seventies in good health. CDR3s include the opening cysteine and the closing phenylalanine or tryptophan. The D gene is left open where the match is weak. Expanded clones are given a class, and other clones once, few, many or no size at all.

TRBV12-3/TRBV12-4	TRBJ2-3	few	TRBD2	TGTGCCAGCAGTATTAGCGGGAGTCAGGATACGCAGTATTTT	CASSISGSQDTQYF
TRBV28	TRBJ1-2	few	TRBD1	TGTGCCAGCAGTTCAACCGGGACAGGGAAAAGGGGCTACACCTTC	CASSSTGTGKRGYTF
TRBV29-1	TRBJ2-5	-	-	TGCAGCGTTGGACAGCGGCTCCAAGAGACCCAGTACTTC	CSVGQRLQETQYF
TRBV5-1	TRBJ2-3	-	-	TGCGCCAGCAGCTTGACAGCCCCCACAGATACGCAGTATTTT	CASSLTAPTDTQYF
TRBV6-6	TRBJ1-5	-	-	TGTGCCAGCCACCAGCGAATCAATCAGCCCCAGCATTTT	CASHQRINQPQHF
TRBV4-2	TRBJ2-7	-	TRBD1	TGTGCCAGCAGCCAAGATCCCCGGACAGGGCCAACCCTCTCCTACGAGCAGTACTTC	CASSQDPRTGPTLSYEQYF
TRBV4-1	TRBJ2-7	-	TRBD2	TGCGCCAGCAGCCGTCTAAGCGGGGGATACGAGCAGTACTTC	CASSRLSGGYEQYF
TRBV3-1	TRBJ2-3	few	TRBD2	TGTGCCAGCAGCCCTAGCGGACGTAGAACAGATACGCAGTATTTT	CASSPSGRRTDTQYF
TRBV14	TRBJ2-1	-	-	TGTGCCAGCAGCCTGCACAGGGCCTCCTACAATGAGCAGTTCTTC	CASSLHRASYNEQFF
TRBV20-1	TRBJ2-1	few	-	TGCAGTGCCACCGTTCCGAGCGGCTACAATGAGCAGTTCTTC	CSATVPSGYNEQFF